This T cell receptor beta chain was observed in a study of PD-L1 blockade in urothelial cancer. The overall study: When patients started atezolizumab around 2014, it was given at 1,200 mg intravenously every 3 weeks. Each participant's history included 0 to 3 prior chemotherapy regimens.

Notes on this clone: Its cognate antigen is unknown.

The sample's time point: peripheral blood 6 weeks after treatment start. Between 1 and 8 samples per patient were obtained, pretreatment and on-treatment. Deletions cut 4 bases from V and 5 bases from J, with 14 bases between. CDR1 is MDHEN, CDR2 SYDVKM, per germline. The CDR3 contains 14 residues. Profiling relied on immunoSEQ multiplex PCR, and the TCRdb table lists in-frame clones only, not all of them. The table has around 19,000 clones, over 80% seen once; the top ten hold more than 1.5%. Study-wide results and caveats: At 3 weeks on treatment, tumor-associated clones expanded more with durable benefit.

The chain recombines TRBV28 with TRBJ1-2; D gene ambiguous. The source material was PBMCs, sampled around atezolizumab (anti-PD-L1) treatment. The receptor's source is a man in his fifties or sixties with urothelial cancer. Written as DNA, the CDR3 is TGTGCCAGCAGTTATTGGCAGGCCGATTATGGCTACACCTTC. Its protein product is CASSYWQADYGYTF.